The 23 T cell receptor beta chains listed next were all sequenced from one sample in a study of cytomegalovirus exposure and HLA in healthy donors. PCR primers comprised 60 Vbeta and 13 Jbeta primers. Profiling relied on immunoSEQ multiplex PCR, and the TCRdb table lists in-frame clones only, not all of them. The data contain some 61,000 clones, approximately 78% of them singletons. Sequencing was performed on PBMCs. The receptors here all came from a human donor in good health.

V usage is TRBV6-5 and J usage is TRBJ2-7, with D tentatively TRBD1 (6 bases). The CDR3 has 15 amino acids. The germline V gene encodes CDR1 MNHEY and CDR2 SVGAGI. V dropped 4 bases and J dropped 1 base, with 14 bases sitting between them. CDR3 bases: TGTGCCAGCAGTTCGGACAGCCTGATTTCCTACGAGCAGTACTTC. Its translation is CASSSDSLISYEQYF.

V usage is TRBV30 and J usage is TRBJ2-4; D is ambiguous. Per germline, CDR1 GTSNPN and CDR2 SVGIG (reference sequence). The CDR3 is 16 amino acids. The germline V and J ends were trimmed by 0 bases and 6 bases, with 18 bases remaining between them. In DNA form, the CDR3 reads TGTGCCTGGAGTGTACCTAGAGTGAGAGGCGTAAACATTCAGTACTTC. The encoded protein is CAWSVPRVRGVNIQYF.

V gene TRBV15 combines with J gene TRBJ1-2; 10 bases are a match to TRBD1. Germline values: CDR1 LNHNV, CDR2 YYDKDF (reference sequence). CDR3 length: 15 amino acids. The V gene end was trimmed by 1 base and the J gene end by 8 bases; junction bases not matched to a gene: 7. The CDR3 sequence: CATSRGTDRGEGYTF. The CDR3 DNA reads TGTGCCACCAGCAGAGGAACGGACAGGGGGGAGGGCTACACCTTC.

There are a few counts of this clone. V and J are TRBV5-6 and TRBJ1-2; maybe TRBD1 (5 bases). Trimming shortened V by 2 bases and J by 6 bases, and 11 bases separated the two germline ends. Per germline, CDR1 SGHDT and CDR2 YYEEEE. The length of the CDR3 is 13 residues. CDR3 region: CASSLDSRDGYTF. CDR3 DNA sequence: TGTGCCAGCAGCTTAGACAGTAGGGATGGCTACACCTTC.

The chain links TRBV7-3 to TRBJ2-1; 9 bases are a match to TRBD1. Unmatched junction bases numbered 4, after V lost 4 bases and J lost 6 bases. Germline V lookup: CDR1 SGHTA, CDR2 FQGTGA. This CDR3 has 14 residues. CDR3 residues: CASSSYRGPNEQFF. DNA for the CDR3: TGTGCCAGCAGCTCCTACAGGGGGCCCAATGAGCAGTTCTTC. The variable domain in full, completed from reference TRBV7-3 and TRBJ2-1, reads GAGVSQTPSNKVTEKGKYVELRCDPISGHTALYWYRQSLGQGPEFLIYFQGTGAADDSGLPNDRFFAVRPEGSVSTLKIQRTERGDSAVYLCASSSYRGPNEQFFGPGTRLTVL.

This clone was recorded a few times. V gene TRBV5-4 combines with J gene TRBJ2-3; D not resolved. Germline V gene lookup returns CDR1 SGHNT and CDR2 YYREEE (reference sequence). Between the trimmed V and J ends, which lost 3 bases and 6 bases, there was a span of 11 bases. This CDR3 has 13 amino acids. The CDR3 here is CASSSDAADTQYF. The CDR3 bases are TGTGCCAGCAGCTCCGACGCGGCTGATACGCAGTATTTT.

The chain links TRBV5-8 to TRBJ1-5; 9 nucleotides agree with TRBD1. The CDR3 length is 15 residues. Germline trimming cut 1 base from V and 4 bases from J; bases unmatched to any gene: 3. Germline loops: CDR1 SGHTS, CDR2 YDEGEE. The CDR3, as DNA: TGTGCCAGCAGCTTGTGGGGACAGGGAAATCAGCCCCAGCATTTT. Translated: CASSLWGQGNQPQHF.

The V and J genes are TRBV5-1 and TRBJ2-4; D might be TRBD2 (7 bases). The germline CDR1 and CDR2 sequences are SGHRS and YFSETQ. The V end lost 0 bases, the J end lost 7 bases, and 14 bases lay between the germline ends. The CDR3 sequence is 15 residues long. CDR3 loop: CASSLEGGWPNIQYF. As DNA, the CDR3 is TGCGCCAGCAGCTTGGAGGGGGGGTGGCCGAACATTCAGTACTTC.

This chain connects TRBV4-1 to TRBJ2-2; 7 bases fit TRBD1. The CDR3 has 15 amino acids. Germline V gene data show CDR1 as MGHRA and CDR2 as YSYEKL. Trimming removed 3 bases from V and 5 bases from J; junction bases left unmatched: 6. The CDR3 DNA follows: TGCGCCAGCAGCCAGCTGGGACAGAGTACCGGGGAGCTGTTTTTT. Its protein product is CASSQLGQSTGELFF.

This clone is a singleton in its sample. This sequence joins TRBV28 and TRBJ1-6; the match to TRBD1 covers 9 bases. The CDR3 sequence is 16 residues long. V dropped 3 bases and J dropped 2; count of bases not matched to a gene: 2. Germline V gene lookup returns CDR1 MDHEN and CDR2 SYDVKM. CDR3 DNA: TGTGCCAGCAGTTTGGACAGGGGCGCCTATAATTCACCCCTCCACTTT. Translation: CASSLDRGAYNSPLHF.

The chain combines TRBV9 with TRBJ2-3; 8 nucleotides match TRBD2. Germline CDR1 reads SGDLS; CDR2 reads YYNGEE. V was pared by 0 bases and J by 5 bases, with 14 bases of the junction left unmatched. The CDR3 covers 18 residues. In DNA, the CDR3 is TGTGCCAGCAGCGTAGATCCCGGGACGGGGGGGCTTCTAGATACGCAGTATTTT. Translation: CASSVDPGTGGLLDTQYF.

This sequence joins TRBV5-6 and TRBJ1-5; 10 bases line up with TRBD1. Germline V gene sequence: CDR1 SGHDT, CDR2 YYEEEE. V trimming: 0 bases; J trimming: 7 bases; junction bases outside the gene matches: 4. The CDR3 extends over 15 amino acids. The CDR3 DNA reads as TGTGCCAGCAGCTTGGGGACAGGGGGGATGCAGCCCCAGCATTTT. Translated, it gives CASSLGTGGMQPQHF.

The chain is built from TRBV7-3 and TRBJ2-1; 9 bases line up with TRBD2. CDR1 and CDR2 from the germline V gene are SGHTA and FQGTGA. The CDR3 consists of 14 residues. V lost 3 bases to trimming and J lost 9 bases; unmatched junction nucleotides: 6. The CDR3 coding sequence is TGTGCCAGCAGCTTCGGCGGGGGGGCTTTTGAGCAGTTCTTC. It yields the protein CASSFGGGAFEQFF.

This clone was observed a single time. This chain connects TRBV20-1 to TRBJ1-1, with a tentative D call TRBD1 (6 bases). This CDR3 is built from 11 residues. With 3 bases removed from V and 8 bases from J, the gap between germline ends came to 10 bases. Germline CDR1 reads DFQATT; CDR2 reads SNEGSKA (reference sequence). CDR3 coding DNA: TGCAGTGCTAGCACAACAGGGGAAGCTTTCTTT. It translates to CSASTTGEAFF.

The J gene is TRBJ1-3, the V gene TRBV7-6; 9 nucleotides match TRBD1. The CDR3 is 17 amino acids. Germline trimming cut 5 bases from V and 2 bases from J; bases unmatched to any gene: 10. Germline V CDR1 and CDR2: SGHVS, FNYEAQ. The CDR3 region has the DNA TGTGCCAGCAGCATAGGACAGGGGCAGGAAGCTGGAAACACCATATATTTT. Protein sequence: CASSIGQGQEAGNTIYF. The full variable domain, its missing parts supplied by reference TRBV7-6 and TRBJ1-3, is GAGVSQSPRYKVTKRGQDVALRCDPISGHVSLYWYRQALGQGPEFLTYFNYEAQQDKSGLPNDRFSAERPEGSISTLTIQRTEQRDSAMYRCASSIGQGQEAGNTIYFGEGSWLTVV.

This sequence joins TRBV28 and TRBJ2-5, with 10 nucleotides matching TRBD1. V was pared by 1 base and J by 0 bases, with 5 bases of the junction left unmatched. This CDR3 is built from 17 residues. Germline V lookup: CDR1 MDHEN, CDR2 SYDVKM. In DNA, the CDR3 is TGTGCCAGCAGTTTATCCCGGGACAGGGGTTACCAAGAGACCCAGTACTTC. It codes for CASSLSRDRGYQETQYF. Drawing the rest from reference TRBV28 and TRBJ2-5, the complete variable domain is DVKVTQSSRYLVKRTGEKVFLECVQDMDHENMFWYRQDPGLGLRLIYFSYDVKMKEKGDIPEGYSVSREKKERFSLILESASTNQTSMYLCASSLSRDRGYQETQYFGPGTRLLVL.

This clone was detected a few times. The V and J genes are TRBV2 and TRBJ2-1, with TRBD2 identical over 12 bases. The V gene's germline CDR1 is SNHLY and CDR2 FYNNEI. Losses at the gene ends were 7 bases for V and 8 bases for J; bases not matched to a gene: 9. The CDR3 sequence is 15 residues long. The CDR3 coding sequence is TGTGCCAGCAATTTACTAGCGGGGGGAGTCGATGAGCAGTTCTTC. Translated: CASNLLAGGVDEQFF.

The rearrangement links TRBV19 to TRBJ2-2, with a tentative D call TRBD2 (7 bases). The CDR3 extends over 16 amino acids. Germline V lookup: CDR1 LNHDA, CDR2 SQIVND (reference sequence). Trimming shortened V by 10 bases and J by 0 bases, and 18 bases separated the two germline ends. The CDR3, as DNA: TGTGCCACGAAAGAGGGGGGGGACGCGAACACCGGGGAGCTGTTTTTT. Its protein is CATKEGGDANTGELFF.

V usage is TRBV6-5 and J usage is TRBJ1-2; no definite D call. The CDR3 runs 14 residues. Trimming stripped 3 bases from V and 3 bases from J, with 11 bases between. Germline CDR1 MNHEY, CDR2 SVGAGI. The CDR3: CASSYVEVDYGYTF. The CDR3, as DNA: TGTGCCAGCAGTTATGTAGAGGTAGACTATGGCTACACCTTC.

The chain recombines TRBV6-6 with TRBJ2-2; 9 positions match TRBD1. The germline CDR1 and CDR2 sequences are MNHNY and SVGAGI (reference sequence). Trimming at V came to 5 bases and at J to 2 bases, leaving 3 bases not matched to a gene. The CDR3 totals 15 residues. This CDR3 is CASSEGQGNTGELFF. In nucleotides, the CDR3 is TGTGCCAGCAGTGAGGGACAGGGTAACACCGGGGAGCTGTTTTTT.

The V gene is TRBV4-1, the J gene TRBJ1-1, with D possibly TRBD1 on 6 matching bases. This CDR3 has 18 residues. Germline lookup yields CDR1 MGHRA and CDR2 YSYEKL. The germline V and J ends were trimmed by 1 base and 5 bases, with 23 bases remaining between them. Here the CDR3 DNA reads TGCGCCAGCAGCCAAGTCCCTATTCTCAGGGGAGCGAAGACTGAAGCTTTCTTT. Protein: CASSQVPILRGAKTEAFF.

This chain links TRBV28 with TRBJ2-7; TRBD1 might be the D (5 bases). This CDR3 contains 16 residues. Germline CDR1 is MDHEN and CDR2 is SYDVKM. Trimming left V 6 bases short and J 4 bases short, with 22 bases between. CDR3 coding DNA: TGTGCCAGCAGCCCACCAGGGCTAATGAAGAGGTACGAGCAGTACTTC. Its translation is CASSPPGLMKRYEQYF.

V gene TRBV6-1 combines with J gene TRBJ1-4, with TRBD1 identical over 8 bases. Germline CDR1 reads MNHNS; CDR2 reads SASEGT. The CDR3 totals 15 residues. Unmatched junction bases numbered 7, after V lost 10 bases and J lost 0 bases. This CDR3 reads CATGQGGATNEKLFF. The CDR3 nucleotides read TGTGCCACAGGACAGGGAGGTGCAACTAATGAAAAACTGTTTTTT.